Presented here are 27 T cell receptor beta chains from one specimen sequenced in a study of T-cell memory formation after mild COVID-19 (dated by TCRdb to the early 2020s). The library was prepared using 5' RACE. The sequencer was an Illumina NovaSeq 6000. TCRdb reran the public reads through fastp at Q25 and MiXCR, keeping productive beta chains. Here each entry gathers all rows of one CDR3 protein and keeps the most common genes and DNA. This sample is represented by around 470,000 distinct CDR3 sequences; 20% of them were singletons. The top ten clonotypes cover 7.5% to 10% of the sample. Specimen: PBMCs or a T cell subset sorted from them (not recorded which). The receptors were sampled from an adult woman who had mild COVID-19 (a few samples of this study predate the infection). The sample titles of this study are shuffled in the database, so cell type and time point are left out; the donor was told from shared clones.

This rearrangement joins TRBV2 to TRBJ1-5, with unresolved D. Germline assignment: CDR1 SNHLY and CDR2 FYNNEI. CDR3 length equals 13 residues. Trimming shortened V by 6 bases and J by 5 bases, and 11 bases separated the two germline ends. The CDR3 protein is CASSSKNYQPQHF. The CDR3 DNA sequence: TGTGCCAGCAGCTCAAAAAATTATCAGCCCCAGCATTTT.

In DNA, the CDR3 is TGCAGTGCTAGGGTCGGAGGGATCCAAGAGACCCAGTACTTC. Protein: CSARVGGIQETQYF. The chain couples TRBV20-1 to TRBJ2-5, with D maybe TRBD2 (6 bases). This CDR3 contains 14 residues. V was trimmed by 3 bases and J by 1 base, leaving 12 bases between them. Germline-derived CDR1 and CDR2 are DFQATT and SNEGSKA (reference sequence).

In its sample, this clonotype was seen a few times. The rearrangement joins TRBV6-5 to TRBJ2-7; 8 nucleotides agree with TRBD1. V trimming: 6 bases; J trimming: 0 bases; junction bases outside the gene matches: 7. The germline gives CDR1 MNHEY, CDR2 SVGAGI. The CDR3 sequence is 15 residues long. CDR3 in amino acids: CASSRRTGLSYEQYF. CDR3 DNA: TGTGCCAGCAGCCGACGGACAGGGCTCTCCTACGAGCAGTACTTC.

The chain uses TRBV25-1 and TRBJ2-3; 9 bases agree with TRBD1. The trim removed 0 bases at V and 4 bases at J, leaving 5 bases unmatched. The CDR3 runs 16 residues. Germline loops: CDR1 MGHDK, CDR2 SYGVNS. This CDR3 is CASSEYRTGEADTQYF. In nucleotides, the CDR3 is TGTGCCAGCAGTGAATATAGGACAGGGGAGGCAGATACGCAGTATTTT. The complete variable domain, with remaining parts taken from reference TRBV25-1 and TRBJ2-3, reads EADIYQTPRYLVIGTGKKITLECSQTMGHDKMYWYQQDPGMELHLIHYSYGVNSTEKGDLSSESTVSRIRTEHFPLTLESARPSHTSQYLCASSEYRTGEADTQYFGPGTRLTVL.

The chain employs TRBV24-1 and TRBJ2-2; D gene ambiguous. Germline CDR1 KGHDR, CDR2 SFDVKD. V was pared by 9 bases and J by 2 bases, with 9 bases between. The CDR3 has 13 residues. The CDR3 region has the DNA TGTGCCACCGAGGCCACAAACACCGGGGAGCTGTTTTTT. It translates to CATEATNTGELFF.

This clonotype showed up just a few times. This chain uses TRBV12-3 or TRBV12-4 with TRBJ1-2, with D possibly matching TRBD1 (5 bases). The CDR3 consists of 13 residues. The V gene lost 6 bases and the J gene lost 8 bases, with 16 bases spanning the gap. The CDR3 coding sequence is TGTGCCAGCAGCGCCCAGAGGGGAGGAGGCTACACCTTC. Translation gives CASSAQRGGGYTF.

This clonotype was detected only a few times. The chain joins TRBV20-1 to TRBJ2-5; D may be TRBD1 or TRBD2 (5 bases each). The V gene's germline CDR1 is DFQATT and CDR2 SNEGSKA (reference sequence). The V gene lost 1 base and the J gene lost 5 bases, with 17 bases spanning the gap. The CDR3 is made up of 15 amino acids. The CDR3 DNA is TGCAGTGCTAGAGCCGCCGGGACGGGGTGGGAGACCCAGTACTTC. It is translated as CSARAAGTGWETQYF.

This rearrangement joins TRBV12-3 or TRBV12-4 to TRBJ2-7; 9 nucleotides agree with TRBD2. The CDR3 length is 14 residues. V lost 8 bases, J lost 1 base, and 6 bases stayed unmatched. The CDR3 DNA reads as TGTGCCAGCGGTAGCGGGAGAAGATCCTACGAGCAGTACTTC. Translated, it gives CASGSGRRSYEQYF.

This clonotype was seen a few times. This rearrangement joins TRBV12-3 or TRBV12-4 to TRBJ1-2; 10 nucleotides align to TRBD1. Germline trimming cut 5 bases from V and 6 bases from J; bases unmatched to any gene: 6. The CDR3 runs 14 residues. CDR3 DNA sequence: TGTGCCAGCAGTCCTCCGACAGGGGGCGATGGCTACACCTTC. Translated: CASSPPTGGDGYTF.

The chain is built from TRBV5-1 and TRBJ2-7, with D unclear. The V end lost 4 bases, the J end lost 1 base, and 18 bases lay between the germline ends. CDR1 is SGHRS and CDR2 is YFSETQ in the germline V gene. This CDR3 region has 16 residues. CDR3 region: CASSQSGEANSYEQYF. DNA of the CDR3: TGCGCCAGCAGCCAGAGTGGGGAAGCCAATTCCTACGAGCAGTACTTC.

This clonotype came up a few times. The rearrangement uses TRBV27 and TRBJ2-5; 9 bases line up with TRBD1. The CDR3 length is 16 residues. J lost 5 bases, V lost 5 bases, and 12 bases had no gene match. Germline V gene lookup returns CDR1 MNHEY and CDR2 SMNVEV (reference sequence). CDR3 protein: CASSATDRGFLETQYF. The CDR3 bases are TGTGCCAGCAGTGCGACGGACAGGGGTTTCCTCGAGACCCAGTACTTC.

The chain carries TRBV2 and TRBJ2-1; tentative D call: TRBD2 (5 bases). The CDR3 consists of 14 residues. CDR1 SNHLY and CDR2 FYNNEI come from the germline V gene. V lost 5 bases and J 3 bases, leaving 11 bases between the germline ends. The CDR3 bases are TGTGCCAGCAGTATCGGGGTGAGCTACAATGAGCAGTTCTTC. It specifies CASSIGVSYNEQFF.

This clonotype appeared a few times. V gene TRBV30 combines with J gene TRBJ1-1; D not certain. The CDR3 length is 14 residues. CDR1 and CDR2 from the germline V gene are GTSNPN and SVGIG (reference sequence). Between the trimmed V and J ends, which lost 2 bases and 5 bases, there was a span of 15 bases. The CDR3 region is CAWSREWDGTEAFF. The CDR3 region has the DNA TGTGCCTGGAGTAGGGAGTGGGATGGAACTGAAGCTTTCTTT.

This CDR3 is CASSLDGGATGELFF. The CDR3 region has the DNA TGTGCCAGCAGTTTAGACGGGGGGGCCACCGGGGAGCTGTTTTTT. The chain employs TRBV12-3 or TRBV12-4 and TRBJ2-2, with 8 bases that match TRBD2. Trimming took 1 base from V and 4 from J; bases not matched to a gene: 2. This CDR3 spans 15 amino acids.

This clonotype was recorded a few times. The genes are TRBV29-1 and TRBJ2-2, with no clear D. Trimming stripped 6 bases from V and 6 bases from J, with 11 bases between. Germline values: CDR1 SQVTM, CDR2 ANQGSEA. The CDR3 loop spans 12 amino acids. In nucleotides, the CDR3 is TGCAGCGTCTCACCATGGGCCGGGGAGCTGTTTTTT. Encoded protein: CSVSPWAGELFF.

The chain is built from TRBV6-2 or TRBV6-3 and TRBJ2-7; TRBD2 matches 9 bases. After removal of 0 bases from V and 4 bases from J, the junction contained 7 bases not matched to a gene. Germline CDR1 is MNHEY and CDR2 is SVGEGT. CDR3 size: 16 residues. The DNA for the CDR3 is TGTGCCAGCAGTTACTCTACGACTAGCGGAGGGTACGAGCAGTACTTC. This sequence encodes CASSYSTTSGGYEQYF.

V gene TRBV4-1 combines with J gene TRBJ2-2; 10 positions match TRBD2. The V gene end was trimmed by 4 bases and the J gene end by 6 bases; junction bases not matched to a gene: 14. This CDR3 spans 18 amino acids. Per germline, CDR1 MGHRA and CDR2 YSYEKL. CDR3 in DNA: TGCGCCAGCAGCCTAGCGGGGGGCCTTCGCGGGAGGTCCGGGGAGCTGTTTTTT. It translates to CASSLAGGLRGRSGELFF.

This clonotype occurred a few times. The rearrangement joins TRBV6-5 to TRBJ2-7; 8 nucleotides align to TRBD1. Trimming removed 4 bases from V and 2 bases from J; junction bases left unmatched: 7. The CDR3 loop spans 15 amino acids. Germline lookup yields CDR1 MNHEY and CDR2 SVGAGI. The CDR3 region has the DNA TGTGCCAGCAGTTCTCAGGGGGCCCCAACCTACGAGCAGTACTTC. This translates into CASSSQGAPTYEQYF.

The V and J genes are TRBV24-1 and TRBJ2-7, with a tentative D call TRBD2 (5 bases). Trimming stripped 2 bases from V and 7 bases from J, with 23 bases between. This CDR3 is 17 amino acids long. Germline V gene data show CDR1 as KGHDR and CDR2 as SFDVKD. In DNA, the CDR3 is TGTGCCACCAGTGATTCGACTCCAGATCACCTTACGGGGGAGCAGTACTTC. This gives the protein CATSDSTPDHLTGEQYF.

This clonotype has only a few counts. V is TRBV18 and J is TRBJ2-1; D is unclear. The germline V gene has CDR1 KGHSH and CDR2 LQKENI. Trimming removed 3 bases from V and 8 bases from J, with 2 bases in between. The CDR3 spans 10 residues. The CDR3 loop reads CASSPDEQFF. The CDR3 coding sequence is TGTGCCAGCTCACCGGATGAGCAGTTCTTC.

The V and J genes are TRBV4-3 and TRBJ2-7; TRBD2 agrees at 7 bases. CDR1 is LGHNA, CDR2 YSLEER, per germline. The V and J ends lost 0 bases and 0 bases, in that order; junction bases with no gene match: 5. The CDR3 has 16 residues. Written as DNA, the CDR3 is TGCGCCAGCAGCCAAGAGCCAGGCGGGAGCTCCTACGAGCAGTACTTC. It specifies CASSQEPGGSSYEQYF.

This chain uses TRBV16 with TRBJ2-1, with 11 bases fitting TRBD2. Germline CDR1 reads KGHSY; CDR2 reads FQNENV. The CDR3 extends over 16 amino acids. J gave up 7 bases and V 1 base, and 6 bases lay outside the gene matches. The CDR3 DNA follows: TGTGCCAGCAGCCAATTGGCTAGCGGGAGGAGTAATGAGCAGTTCTTC. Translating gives CASSQLASGRSNEQFF.

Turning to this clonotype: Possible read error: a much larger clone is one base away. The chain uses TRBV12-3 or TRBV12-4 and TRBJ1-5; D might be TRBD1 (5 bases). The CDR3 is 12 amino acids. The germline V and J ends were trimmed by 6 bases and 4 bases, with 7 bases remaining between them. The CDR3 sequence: CASRSGNQPQHF. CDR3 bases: TGTGCCAGCAGATCAGGGAATCAGCCCCAGCATTTT.

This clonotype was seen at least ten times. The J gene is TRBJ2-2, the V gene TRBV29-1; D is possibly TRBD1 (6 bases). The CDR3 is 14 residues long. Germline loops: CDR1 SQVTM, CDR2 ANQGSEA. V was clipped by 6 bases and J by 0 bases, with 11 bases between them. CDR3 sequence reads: CSVEGQANTGELFF. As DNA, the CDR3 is TGCAGCGTCGAGGGACAAGCGAACACCGGGGAGCTGTTTTTT.

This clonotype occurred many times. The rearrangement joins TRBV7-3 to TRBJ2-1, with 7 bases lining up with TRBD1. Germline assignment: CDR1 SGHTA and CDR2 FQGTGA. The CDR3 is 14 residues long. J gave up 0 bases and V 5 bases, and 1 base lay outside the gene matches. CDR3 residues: CASSRGPSYNEQFF. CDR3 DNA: TGTGCCAGCAGCAGGGGGCCCTCCTACAATGAGCAGTTCTTC.

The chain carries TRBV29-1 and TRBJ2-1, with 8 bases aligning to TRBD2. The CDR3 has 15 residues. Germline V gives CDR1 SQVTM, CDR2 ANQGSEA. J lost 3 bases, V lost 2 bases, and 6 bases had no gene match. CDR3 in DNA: TGCAGCGTTGAACCCGGGAGGGCCGACTACAATGAGCAGTTCTTC. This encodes CSVEPGRADYNEQFF.

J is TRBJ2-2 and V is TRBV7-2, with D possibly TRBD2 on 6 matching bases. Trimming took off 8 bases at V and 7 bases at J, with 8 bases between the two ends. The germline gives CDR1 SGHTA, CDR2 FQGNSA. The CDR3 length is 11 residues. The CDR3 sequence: CASGGIGELFF. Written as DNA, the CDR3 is TGTGCCAGCGGGGGGATCGGGGAGCTGTTTTTT.